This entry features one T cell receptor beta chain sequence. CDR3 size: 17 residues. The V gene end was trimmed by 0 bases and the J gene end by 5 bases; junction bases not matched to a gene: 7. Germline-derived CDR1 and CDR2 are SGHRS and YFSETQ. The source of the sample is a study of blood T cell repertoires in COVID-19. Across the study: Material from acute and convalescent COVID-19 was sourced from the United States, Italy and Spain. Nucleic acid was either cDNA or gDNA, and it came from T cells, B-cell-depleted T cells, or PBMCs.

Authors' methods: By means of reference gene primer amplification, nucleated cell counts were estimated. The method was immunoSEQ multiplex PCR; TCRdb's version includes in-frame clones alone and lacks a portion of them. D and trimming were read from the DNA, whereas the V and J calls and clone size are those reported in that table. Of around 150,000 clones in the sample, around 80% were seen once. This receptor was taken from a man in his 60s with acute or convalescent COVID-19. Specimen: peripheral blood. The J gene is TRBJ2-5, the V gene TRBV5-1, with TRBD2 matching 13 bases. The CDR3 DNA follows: TGCGCCAGCAGCTTGGCCCGGACTAGCGGGGGAAGGGAGACCCAGTACTTC. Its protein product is CASSLARTSGGRETQYF. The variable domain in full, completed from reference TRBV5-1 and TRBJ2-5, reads KAGVTQTPRYLIKTRGQQVTLSCSPISGHRSVSWYQQTPGQGLQFLFEYFSETQRNKGNFPGRFSGRQFSNSRSEMNVSTLELGDSALYLCASSLARTSGGRETQYFGPGTRLLVL.